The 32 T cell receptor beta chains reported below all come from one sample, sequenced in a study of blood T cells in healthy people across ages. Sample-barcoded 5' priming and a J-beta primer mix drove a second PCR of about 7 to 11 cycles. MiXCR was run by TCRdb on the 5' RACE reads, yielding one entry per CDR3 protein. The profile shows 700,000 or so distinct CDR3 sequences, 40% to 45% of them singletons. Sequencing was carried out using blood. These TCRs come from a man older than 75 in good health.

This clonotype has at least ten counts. The CDR3 sequence is CSARSQGANNEQFF. In DNA, the CDR3 is TGCAGTGCTAGAAGTCAGGGGGCGAACAATGAGCAGTTCTTC. This rearrangement joins TRBV20-1 to TRBJ2-1, with 8 bases aligning to TRBD1. The germline CDR1 and CDR2 sequences are DFQATT and SNEGSKA (reference sequence). The CDR3 loop spans 14 amino acids. Germline trimming cut 2 bases from V and 5 bases from J; bases unmatched to any gene: 5.

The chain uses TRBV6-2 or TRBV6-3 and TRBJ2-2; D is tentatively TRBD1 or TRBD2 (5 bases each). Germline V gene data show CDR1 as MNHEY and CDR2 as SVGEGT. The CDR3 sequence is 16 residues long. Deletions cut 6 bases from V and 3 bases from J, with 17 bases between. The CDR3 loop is CASSRRPLGDTGELFF. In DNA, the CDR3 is TGTGCCAGCAGCCGACGTCCCTTGGGGGACACCGGGGAGCTGTTTTTT.

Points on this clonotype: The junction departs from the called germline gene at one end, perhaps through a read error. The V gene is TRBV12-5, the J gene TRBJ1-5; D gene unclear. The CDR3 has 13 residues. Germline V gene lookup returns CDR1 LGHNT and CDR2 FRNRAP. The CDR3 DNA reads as TGTGCTGGTGGTCCTGATACCAATCAGCCCCAGCATTTT. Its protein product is CAGGPDTNQPQHF.

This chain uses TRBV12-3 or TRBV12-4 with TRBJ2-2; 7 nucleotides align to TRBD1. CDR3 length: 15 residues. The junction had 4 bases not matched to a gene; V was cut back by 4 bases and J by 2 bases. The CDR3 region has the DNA TGTGCCAGCAGTTACAACAGGGGAAACACCGGGGAGCTGTTTTTT. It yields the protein CASSYNRGNTGELFF.

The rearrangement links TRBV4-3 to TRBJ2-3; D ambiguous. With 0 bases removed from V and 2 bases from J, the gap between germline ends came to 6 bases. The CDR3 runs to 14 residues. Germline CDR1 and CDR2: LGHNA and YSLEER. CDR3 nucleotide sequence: TGCGCCAGCAGCCAAGAGCTCCACACAGATACGCAGTATTTT. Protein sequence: CASSQELHTDTQYF.

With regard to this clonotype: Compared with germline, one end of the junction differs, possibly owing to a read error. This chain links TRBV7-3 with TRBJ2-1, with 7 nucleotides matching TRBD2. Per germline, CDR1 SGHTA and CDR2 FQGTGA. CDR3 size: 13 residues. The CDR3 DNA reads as TGTGCCAACAGCCGGGGACTACCCGATGAGCAGTTCTTC. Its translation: CANSRGLPDEQFF.

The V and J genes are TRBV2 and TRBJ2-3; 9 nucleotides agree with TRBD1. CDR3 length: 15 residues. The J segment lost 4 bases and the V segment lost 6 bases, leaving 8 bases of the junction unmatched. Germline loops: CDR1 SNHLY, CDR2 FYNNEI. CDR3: CASSAGTGTSDTQYF. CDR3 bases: TGTGCCAGCAGCGCCGGGACAGGGACTTCAGATACGCAGTATTTT.

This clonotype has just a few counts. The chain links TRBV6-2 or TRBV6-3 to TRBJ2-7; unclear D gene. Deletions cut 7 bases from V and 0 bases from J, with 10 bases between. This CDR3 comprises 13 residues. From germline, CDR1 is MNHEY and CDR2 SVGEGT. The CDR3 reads CASTRSSSYEQYF. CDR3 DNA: TGTGCCAGCACGAGATCAAGCTCCTACGAGCAGTACTTC.

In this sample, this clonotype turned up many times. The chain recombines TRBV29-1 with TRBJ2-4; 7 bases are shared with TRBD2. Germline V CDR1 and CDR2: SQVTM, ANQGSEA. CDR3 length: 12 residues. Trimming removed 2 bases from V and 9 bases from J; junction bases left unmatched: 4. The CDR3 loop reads CSVERSSGIQYF. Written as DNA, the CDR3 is TGCAGCGTTGAAAGGTCTAGCGGCATTCAGTACTTC.

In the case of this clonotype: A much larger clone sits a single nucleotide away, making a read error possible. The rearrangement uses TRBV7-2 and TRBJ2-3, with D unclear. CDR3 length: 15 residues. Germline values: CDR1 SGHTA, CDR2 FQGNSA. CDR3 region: CASSLTEWSTDTRYF. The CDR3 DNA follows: TGTGCCAGCAGCTTAACTGAGTGGTCCACAGATACGCGGTATTTT.

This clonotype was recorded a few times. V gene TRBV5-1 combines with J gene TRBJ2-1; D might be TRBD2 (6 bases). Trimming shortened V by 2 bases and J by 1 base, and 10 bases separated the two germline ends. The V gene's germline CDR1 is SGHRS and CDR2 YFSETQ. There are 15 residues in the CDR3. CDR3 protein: CASSFGAGSYNEQFF. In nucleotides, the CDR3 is TGCGCCAGCAGCTTCGGGGCGGGATCCTACAATGAGCAGTTCTTC.

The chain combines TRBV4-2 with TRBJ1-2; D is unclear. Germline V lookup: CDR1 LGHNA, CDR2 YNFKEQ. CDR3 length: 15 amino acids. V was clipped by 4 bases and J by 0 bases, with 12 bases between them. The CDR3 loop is CASSRSTPTNYGYTF. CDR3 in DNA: TGTGCCAGCAGCCGTTCGACCCCTACTAACTATGGCTACACCTTC.

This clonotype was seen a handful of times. This CDR3 reads CASRDFAYEQYF. CDR3 DNA sequence: TGTGCCAGTAGGGACTTCGCCTACGAGCAGTACTTC. The chain is built from TRBV28 and TRBJ2-7; D is perhaps TRBD2 (6 bases). The CDR3 loop spans 12 amino acids. Germline CDR1 reads MDHEN; CDR2 reads SYDVKM. Trimming left V 9 bases short and J 2 bases short, with 11 bases between.

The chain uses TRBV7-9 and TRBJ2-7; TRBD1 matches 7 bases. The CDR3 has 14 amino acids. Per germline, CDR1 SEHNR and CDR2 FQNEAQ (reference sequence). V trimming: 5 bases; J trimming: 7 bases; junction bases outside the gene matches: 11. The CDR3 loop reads CASSPQGVYNEQYF. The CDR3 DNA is TGTGCCAGCAGCCCGCAGGGGGTCTACAATGAGCAGTACTTC.

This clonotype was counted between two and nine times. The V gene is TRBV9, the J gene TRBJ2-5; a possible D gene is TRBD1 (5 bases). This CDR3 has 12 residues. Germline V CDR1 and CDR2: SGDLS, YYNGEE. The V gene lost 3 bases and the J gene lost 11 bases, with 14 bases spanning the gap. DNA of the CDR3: TGTGCCAGCAGCGGGGGCTGGGATGAGCAGTACTTC. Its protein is CASSGGWDEQYF. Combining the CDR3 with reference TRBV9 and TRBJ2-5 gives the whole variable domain DSGVTQTPKHLITATGQRVTLRCSPRSGDLSVYWYQQSLDQGLQFLIQYYNGEERAKGNILERFSAQQFPDLHSELNLSSLELGDSALYFCASSGGWDEQYFGPGTRLLVL.

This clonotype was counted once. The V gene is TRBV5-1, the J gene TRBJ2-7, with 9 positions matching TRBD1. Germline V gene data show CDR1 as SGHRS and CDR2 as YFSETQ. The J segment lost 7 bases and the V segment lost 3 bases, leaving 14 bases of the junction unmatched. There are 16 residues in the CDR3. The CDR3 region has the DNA TGCGCCAGCAGCTACCCCACAGGGGGCAAAGGAGATGAGCAGTACTTC. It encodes CASSYPTGGKGDEQYF.

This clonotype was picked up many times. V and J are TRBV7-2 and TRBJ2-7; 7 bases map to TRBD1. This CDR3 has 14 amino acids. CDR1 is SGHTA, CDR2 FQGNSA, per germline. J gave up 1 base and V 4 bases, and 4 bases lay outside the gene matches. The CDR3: CASSSAGGSYEQYF. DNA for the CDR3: TGTGCCAGCAGCTCAGCAGGGGGTTCCTACGAGCAGTACTTC. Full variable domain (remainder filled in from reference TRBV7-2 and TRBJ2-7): GAGVSQSPSNKVTEKGKDVELRCDPISGHTALYWYRQSLGQGLEFLIYFQGNSAPDKSGLPSDRFSAERTGGSVSTLTIQRTQQEDSAVYLCASSSAGGSYEQYFGPGTRLTVT.

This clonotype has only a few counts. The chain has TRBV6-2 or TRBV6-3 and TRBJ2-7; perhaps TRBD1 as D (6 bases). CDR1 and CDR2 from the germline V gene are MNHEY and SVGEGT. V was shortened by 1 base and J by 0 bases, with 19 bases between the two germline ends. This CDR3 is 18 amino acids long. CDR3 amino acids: CASSYYLTGQRSSYEQYF. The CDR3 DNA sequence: TGTGCCAGCAGTTACTACCTGACAGGCCAAAGGAGCTCCTACGAGCAGTACTTC.

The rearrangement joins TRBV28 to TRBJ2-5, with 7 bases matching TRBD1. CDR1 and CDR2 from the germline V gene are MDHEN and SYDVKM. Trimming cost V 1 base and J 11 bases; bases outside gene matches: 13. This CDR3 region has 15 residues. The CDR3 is CASSLSGQFGNEQYF. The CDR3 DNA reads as TGTGCCAGCAGTTTATCGGGACAGTTTGGGAATGAGCAGTACTTC.

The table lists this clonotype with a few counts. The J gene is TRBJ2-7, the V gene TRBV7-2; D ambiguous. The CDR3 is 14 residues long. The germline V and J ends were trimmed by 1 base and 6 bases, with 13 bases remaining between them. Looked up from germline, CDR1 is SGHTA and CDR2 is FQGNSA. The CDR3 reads CASSLGSIRSEQYF. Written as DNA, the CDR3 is TGTGCCAGCAGCTTAGGTTCGATTCGCTCCGAGCAGTACTTC.

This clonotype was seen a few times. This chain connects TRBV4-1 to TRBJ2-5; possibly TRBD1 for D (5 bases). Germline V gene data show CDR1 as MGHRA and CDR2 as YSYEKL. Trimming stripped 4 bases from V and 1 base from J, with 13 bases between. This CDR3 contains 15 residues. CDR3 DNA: TGCGCCAGCAGCCGGTCTGGGGCGCCCCAAGAGACCCAGTACTTC. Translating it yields CASSRSGAPQETQYF.

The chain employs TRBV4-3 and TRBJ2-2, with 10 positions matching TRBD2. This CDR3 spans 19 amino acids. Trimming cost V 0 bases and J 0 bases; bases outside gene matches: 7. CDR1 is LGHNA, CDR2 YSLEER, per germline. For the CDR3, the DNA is TGCGCCAGCAGCCAAGATCTGGGCCTAGCGGGGGCGAACACCGGGGAGCTGTTTTTT. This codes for CASSQDLGLAGANTGELFF.

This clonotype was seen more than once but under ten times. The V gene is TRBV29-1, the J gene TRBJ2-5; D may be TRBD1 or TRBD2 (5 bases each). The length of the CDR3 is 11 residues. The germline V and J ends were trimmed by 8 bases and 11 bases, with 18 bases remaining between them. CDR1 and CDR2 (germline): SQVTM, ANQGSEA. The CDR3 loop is CSTRGLNEQYF. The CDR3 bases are TGCAGCACGAGGGGCCTCAATGAGCAGTACTTC.

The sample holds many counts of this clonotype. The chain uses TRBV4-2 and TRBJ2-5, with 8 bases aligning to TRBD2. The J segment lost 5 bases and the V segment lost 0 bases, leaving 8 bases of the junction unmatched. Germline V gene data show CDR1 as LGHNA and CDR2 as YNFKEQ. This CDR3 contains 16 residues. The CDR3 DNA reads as TGTGCCAGCAGCCAAGAGGGTGAGCGGGAGTTTGAGACCCAGTACTTC. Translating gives CASSQEGEREFETQYF.

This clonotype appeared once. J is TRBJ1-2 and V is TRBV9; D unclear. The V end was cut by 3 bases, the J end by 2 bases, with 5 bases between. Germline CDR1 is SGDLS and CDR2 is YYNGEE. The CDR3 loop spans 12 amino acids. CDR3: CASSAENYGYTF. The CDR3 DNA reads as TGTGCCAGCAGCGCCGAAAACTATGGCTACACCTTC.

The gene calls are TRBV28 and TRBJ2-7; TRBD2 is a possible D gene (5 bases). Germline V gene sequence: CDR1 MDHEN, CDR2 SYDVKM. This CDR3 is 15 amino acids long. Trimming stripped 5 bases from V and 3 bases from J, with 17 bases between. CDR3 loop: CASSAHSAGGYEQYF. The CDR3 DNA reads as TGTGCCAGCAGTGCCCACAGCGCGGGCGGCTACGAGCAGTACTTC.

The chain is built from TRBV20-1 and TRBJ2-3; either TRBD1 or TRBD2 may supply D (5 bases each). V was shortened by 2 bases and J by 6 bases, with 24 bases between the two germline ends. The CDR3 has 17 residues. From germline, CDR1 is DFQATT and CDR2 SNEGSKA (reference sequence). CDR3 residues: CSARSGFEGRPGDTQYF. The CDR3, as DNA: TGCAGTGCTAGAAGTGGGTTCGAGGGACGCCCGGGGGATACGCAGTATTTT.

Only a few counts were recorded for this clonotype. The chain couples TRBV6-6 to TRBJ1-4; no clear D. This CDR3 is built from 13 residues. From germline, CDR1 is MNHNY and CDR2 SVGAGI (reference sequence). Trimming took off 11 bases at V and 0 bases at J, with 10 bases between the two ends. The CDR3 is CAARGPTNEKLFF. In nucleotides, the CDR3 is TGTGCCGCTAGAGGACCAACTAATGAAAAACTGTTTTTT.

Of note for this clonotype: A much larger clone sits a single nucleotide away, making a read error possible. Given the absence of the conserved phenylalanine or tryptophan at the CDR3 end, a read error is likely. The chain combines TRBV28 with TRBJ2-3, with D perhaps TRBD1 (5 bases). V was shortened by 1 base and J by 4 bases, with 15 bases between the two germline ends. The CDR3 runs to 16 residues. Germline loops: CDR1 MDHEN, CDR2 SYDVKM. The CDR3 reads CASSLSGQGMPDTQYL. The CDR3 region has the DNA TGTGCCAGCAGTTTATCAGGGCAGGGTATGCCAGATACGCAGTATTTA.

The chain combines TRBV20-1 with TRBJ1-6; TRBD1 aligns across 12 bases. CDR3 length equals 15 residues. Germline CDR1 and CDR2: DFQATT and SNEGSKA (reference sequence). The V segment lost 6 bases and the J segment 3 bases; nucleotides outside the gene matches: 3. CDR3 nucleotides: TGCAGTGCAAGGGACAGGGGGCTCTATAATTCACCCCTCCACTTT. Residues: CSARDRGLYNSPLHF.

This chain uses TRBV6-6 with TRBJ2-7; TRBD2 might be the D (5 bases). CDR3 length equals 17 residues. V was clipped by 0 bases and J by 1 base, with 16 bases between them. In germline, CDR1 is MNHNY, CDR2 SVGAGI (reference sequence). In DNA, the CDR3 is TGTGCCAGCAGTTACTCGATTGCTAGAGGGTCGTCCTACGAGCAGTACTTC. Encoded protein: CASSYSIARGSSYEQYF.

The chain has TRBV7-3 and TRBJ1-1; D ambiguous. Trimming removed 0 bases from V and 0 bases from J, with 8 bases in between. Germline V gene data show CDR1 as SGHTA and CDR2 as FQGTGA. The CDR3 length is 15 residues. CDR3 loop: CASSLTRGLNTEAFF. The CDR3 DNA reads TGTGCCAGCAGCTTAACCCGAGGGTTGAACACTGAAGCTTTCTTT.